These 5 T cell receptor beta chains originate from one sample sequenced in a study of Ad26.COV2.S vaccination and SARS-CoV-2 variants. Treatment described: roughly 20 received Ad26.COV2.S at low or high dose, single or two shots; 5 received placebo; per-sample allocation not given. Sampling occurred on day 63 after the first vaccine or placebo injection. The protocol was immunoSEQ multiplex PCR, while the TCRdb copy is restricted to in-frame clones and leaves out a portion. Among around 500,000 clones, about 88% were seen once, and the ten largest hold under 2%. The sample in question was peripheral blood, obtained in a trial of Ad26.COV2.S vaccine versus placebo. The receptors originated from a person between 18 and 65 years old who received the Ad26.COV2.S COVID-19 vaccine or a placebo.

This chain links TRBV10-2 with TRBJ2-3, with D uncertain. Germline V gene sequence: CDR1 WSHSY, CDR2 SAAADI. V lost 7 bases, J lost 2 bases, and 13 bases lay in between. The CDR3 totals 14 residues. In DNA form, the CDR3 reads TGCGCCAGCAAAAGGACCAGGAACACAGATACGCAGTATTTT. Translating gives CASKRTRNTDTQYF.

The gene calls are TRBV19 and TRBJ1-4; weak D call: TRBD1 (6 bases). The ends were cut back, 4 bases at V and 8 bases at J, with 11 bases in the middle. Germline V gene sequence: CDR1 LNHDA, CDR2 SQIVND (reference sequence). The CDR3 length is 13 residues. CDR3 sequence reads: CASSRSGQEKLFF. Written as DNA, the CDR3 is TGTGCCAGTAGTAGGTCGGGACAAGAAAAACTGTTTTTT.

This chain connects TRBV9 to TRBJ2-7, with unresolved D. Trimming shortened V by 1 base and J by 3 bases, and 11 bases separated the two germline ends. The CDR3 loop spans 14 amino acids. Germline CDR1 and CDR2: SGDLS and YYNGEE. The CDR3 protein is CASSVSPGNYEQYF. DNA for the CDR3: TGTGCCAGCAGCGTATCGCCGGGTAACTACGAGCAGTACTTC.

This clone was seen a few times. The chain joins TRBV7-8 to TRBJ1-5, with D hard to call. This CDR3 spans 16 amino acids. Per the germline V gene, CDR1 is SGHVS and CDR2 is FQNEAQ. V was cut by 1 base and J by 3 bases, with 13 bases left in between. The CDR3 nucleotides are TGTGCCAGCAGCTTAGTCGGCCTTGTCGCCAATCAGCCCCAGCATTTT. Protein: CASSLVGLVANQPQHF.

The chain links TRBV13 to TRBJ1-2; TRBD1 might be the D (5 bases). V dropped 0 bases and J dropped 6 bases, with 5 bases sitting between them. CDR1 PRHDT and CDR2 FYEKMQ come from the germline V gene (reference sequence). CDR3 length equals 12 residues. CDR3 sequence reads: CASSLGTDGYTF. The CDR3 nucleotides read TGTGCCAGCAGCTTAGGGACAGATGGCTACACCTTC.